This T cell receptor beta chain was retrieved from a study of blood T cells in healthy people across ages. Whole-study findings and limits: Per-million-T-cell TCR beta diversity fell roughly linearly with age. Compared with aged donors, long-lived donors showed fewer expanded clones, suggesting selection.

With a J-beta primer mix and a sample-barcoded 5' primer, a second PCR ran roughly 6 to 12 cycles. Each CDR3 protein gets one entry after TCRdb re-called the 5' RACE reads with MiXCR. The table includes roughly 800,000 distinct CDR3 sequences, approximately 25% detected once. This clonotype was observed a handful of times. Antigen specificity is unknown. The germline V gene has CDR1 SEHNR and CDR2 FQNEAQ (reference sequence). Trimming stripped 4 bases from V and 0 bases from J, with 8 bases between. The length of the CDR3 is 14 residues. In addition, the sample was reused for a study of T cells of mothers and their children. From that study: Regardless of relatedness, pairs show thymic selection shaping TCR recombination output in a similar manner. Clones that were microchimeric and persistent were not detected among T cells.

The source material was blood. The V call is TRBV7-9, the J call TRBJ2-3; D may be TRBD1 or TRBD2 (5 bases each). This sequence originates from a boy aged 5-17 years in good health. The CDR3: CASSYGDSTDTQYF. In DNA, the CDR3 is TGTGCCAGCAGCTACGGGGACAGCACAGATACGCAGTATTTT.